The next 10 T cell receptor beta chains were all read from a single sample in a study of T-cell reconstitution after alpha-beta-depleted transplantation in children. Unique molecular identifiers were used in preparing the TCRbeta library. One entry per CDR3 protein results from TCRdb running MiXCR on the PCR reads. The table includes about 360,000 distinct CDR3 sequences, about 14% detected once. The specimen comprised PBMCs, sampled from the stem cell graft. All receptors come from a human donor who donated a stem cell graft to a child with Fanconi anemia.

This clonotype was counted between two and nine times. The chain carries TRBV4-3 and TRBJ2-3; TRBD1 matches 9 bases. V was clipped by 5 bases and J by 9 bases; unmatched bases: 15. The CDR3 runs 16 residues. Germline-derived CDR1 and CDR2 are LGHNA and YSLEER. The CDR3 DNA reads as TGCGCCAGCAGCTTGTCCGCGGACAGGGGCAAAAGGACGCAGTATTTT. Its protein product is CASSLSADRGKRTQYF.

This clonotype was recorded many times. Germline and junction disagree at one end, which may indicate a read error. This chain links TRBV20-1 with TRBJ2-2; the D is unclear. From germline, CDR1 is DFQATT and CDR2 SNEGSKA (reference sequence). This CDR3 is built from 14 residues. CDR3 in amino acids: CSARGLLGTGELFF. The DNA of the CDR3 is TGCAGTGCCAGAGGTCTGTTGGGGACCGGGGAGCTGTTTTTT.

This clonotype turned up a few times. This chain joins TRBV27 and TRBJ1-1; a weak D match, TRBD1 (6 bases). The germline V gene encodes CDR1 MNHEY and CDR2 SMNVEV (reference sequence). CDR3 length equals 18 residues. The V gene lost 5 bases and the J gene lost 0 bases, with 22 bases spanning the gap. The DNA of the CDR3 is TGTGCCAGCAGTCCCCTCTTGGTCGGGGGGCTGTTGAACACTGAAGCTTTCTTT. It codes for CASSPLLVGGLLNTEAFF.

This clonotype was seen a few times. The chain uses TRBV12-3 or TRBV12-4 and TRBJ2-2; TRBD1 might be the D (6 bases). This CDR3 region has 16 residues. V was trimmed by 5 bases and J by 1 base, leaving 14 bases between them. The CDR3 region has the DNA TGTGCCAGCAGTCGACCGGGACAATTGAACACCGGGGAGCTGTTTTTT. This sequence encodes CASSRPGQLNTGELFF.

This rearrangement joins TRBV5-1 to TRBJ1-2, with D maybe TRBD1 (5 bases). CDR3 size: 13 residues. The germline V gene encodes CDR1 SGHRS and CDR2 YFSETQ. V lost 4 bases and J 6 bases, leaving 13 bases between the germline ends. The CDR3 DNA reads as TGCGCCAGCAGCCGGGGGGTGGTCGATGGCTACACCTTC. Encoded protein: CASSRGVVDGYTF.

This chain connects TRBV10-2 to TRBJ1-2; unclear D gene. The germline V and J ends were trimmed by 4 bases and 2 bases, with 14 bases remaining between them. The germline CDR1 and CDR2 sequences are WSHSY and SAAADI. The CDR3 totals 15 residues. Written as DNA, the CDR3 is TGCGCCAGCAGTGCCGGGCAGTTAAGGAACTATGGCTACACCTTC. It encodes CASSAGQLRNYGYTF.

The CDR3 coding sequence is TGTGCCAGCAGTGGGGGCAGGGACGTATTACAGCCCCAGCATTTT. It is translated as CASSGGRDVLQPQHF. The rearrangement joins TRBV12-3 or TRBV12-4 to TRBJ1-5, with D perhaps TRBD1 (6 bases). V dropped 5 bases and J dropped 7 bases, with 18 bases sitting between them. The CDR3 sequence is 15 residues long.

The chain employs TRBV2 and TRBJ2-7; the match to TRBD1 covers 10 bases. This CDR3 has 12 residues. Germline V gene sequence: CDR1 SNHLY, CDR2 FYNNEI. The J segment lost 6 bases and the V segment lost 11 bases, leaving 7 bases of the junction unmatched. The CDR3 DNA reads as TGTGCCGCACTCCGGGACAGGGGCGAGCAGTACTTC. It translates to CAALRDRGEQYF.

Written as DNA, the CDR3 is TGTGCCAGCAGTTCGGACAGGGAGGACTCCTACGAGCAGTACTTC. Protein sequence: CASSSDREDSYEQYF. V and J are TRBV5-6 and TRBJ2-7; 8 bases are a match to TRBD1. Germline loops: CDR1 SGHDT, CDR2 YYEEEE. The ends lost 5 bases at V and 0 bases at J; junction bases unmatched: 7. The CDR3 is made up of 15 amino acids.

This clonotype was detected only a few times. The rearrangement links TRBV11-2 to TRBJ2-1; D might be TRBD1 (5 bases). Germline-derived CDR1 and CDR2 are SGHAT and FQNNGV. The CDR3 loop spans 15 amino acids. V was clipped by 5 bases and J by 0 bases, with 11 bases between them. The CDR3 sequence: CASSRQRSSYNEQFF. The DNA for the CDR3 is TGTGCCAGCAGCCGACAGAGAAGCTCCTACAATGAGCAGTTCTTC. The full variable domain, in which reference TRBV11-2 and TRBJ2-1 provide the parts outside the CDR3, is EAGVAQSPRYKIIEKRQSVAFWCNPISGHATLYWYQQILGQGPKLLIQFQNNGVVDDSQLPKDRFSAERLKGVDSTLKIQPAKLEDSAVYLCASSRQRSSYNEQFFGPGTRLTVL.